The 12 T cell receptor beta chains given below trace back to one sample, sequenced in a study of cytomegalovirus exposure and HLA in healthy donors. The PCR ran on 60 Vbeta and 13 Jbeta primers. TCRdb's copy holds only in-frame clones and misses some; the assay was immunoSEQ multiplex PCR. The data show about 190,000 clones, with almost 80% seen just once and roughly 1.5% held by the top ten. Sequenced: PBMCs. Receptors were obtained from a woman aged 18-29 years in good health and CMV-seronegative.

The chain recombines TRBV6-5 with TRBJ1-2; 7 bases match TRBD1. Germline lookup yields CDR1 MNHEY and CDR2 SVGAGI. V lost 5 bases to trimming and J lost 6 bases; unmatched junction nucleotides: 9. This CDR3 is 14 amino acids long. The CDR3 loop reads CASSQRQGEDGYTF. The CDR3 DNA sequence: TGTGCCAGCAGTCAGAGACAGGGCGAAGATGGCTACACCTTC.

This clone came up a few times. At one end the junction does not follow the germline gene, possibly because of a read error. The chain recombines TRBV5-1 with TRBJ2-7; TRBD1 agrees at 11 bases. CDR1 is SGHRS, CDR2 YFSETQ, per germline. CDR3 length: 14 amino acids. The CDR3 nucleotides are TGTGCCAGCAGCTATGGACAGGGGGCTGGGGAGCAGTACTTC. It yields the protein CASSYGQGAGEQYF.

The rearrangement links TRBV27 to TRBJ2-7; D unresolved. The V and J ends lost 6 bases and 0 bases respectively, with 9 bases between them. CDR1 and CDR2 from the germline V gene are MNHEY and SMNVEV (reference sequence). The CDR3 length is 13 residues. CDR3 loop: CASSRTTSYEQYF. The CDR3 DNA reads as TGTGCCAGCAGCAGAACTACCTCCTACGAGCAGTACTTC.

The gene calls are TRBV19 and TRBJ2-6; TRBD2 matches 7 bases. The CDR3 is 16 residues long. Germline assignment: CDR1 LNHDA and CDR2 SQIVND (reference sequence). V dropped 4 bases and J dropped 0; count of bases not matched to a gene: 3. CDR3 nucleotides: TGTGCCAGTAGTAGGGGGGAGGGCTCTGGGGCCAACGTCCTGACTTTC. Translated: CASSRGEGSGANVLTF. Complete variable domain (other parts from reference TRBV19 and TRBJ2-6): DGGITQSPKYLFRKEGQNVTLSCEQNLNHDAMYWYRQDPGQGLRLIYYSQIVNDFQKGDIAEGYSVSREKKESFPLTVTSAQKNPTAFYLCASSRGEGSGANVLTFGAGSRLTVL.

The V gene is TRBV27, the J gene TRBJ2-7; D is unclear. CDR1 and CDR2 from the germline V gene are MNHEY and SMNVEV (reference sequence). The CDR3 runs to 13 residues. Trimming took off 6 bases at V and 7 bases at J, with 16 bases between the two ends. CDR3 in DNA: TGTGCCAGCAGCCCGGGTGAGGCAAGGGAGCAGTACTTC. This codes for CASSPGEAREQYF.

J is TRBJ2-3 and V is TRBV19, with TRBD2 matching over 7 bases. Germline loops: CDR1 LNHDA, CDR2 SQIVND (reference sequence). The CDR3 consists of 14 residues. J was trimmed by 1 base and V by 6 bases; bases with no gene match: 4. The CDR3 region is CASRGREGTDTQYF. CDR3 sequence (DNA): TGTGCCAGTAGGGGACGGGAGGGCACAGATACGCAGTATTTT.

The chain carries TRBV19 and TRBJ2-7; 10 bases align to TRBD1. The V gene's germline CDR1 is LNHDA and CDR2 SQIVND (reference sequence). This CDR3 has 16 residues. Losses at the gene ends were 3 bases for V and 1 base for J; bases not matched to a gene: 6. The CDR3 nucleotides are TGTGCCAGTAGTATTTGGACAGGGGGTATATCCTACGAGCAGTACTTC. Its translation: CASSIWTGGISYEQYF.

The chain is built from TRBV5-1 and TRBJ2-2; 13 bases map to TRBD2. With V trimmed by 4 bases and J by 4 bases, 4 bases remained unmatched. CDR3 size: 16 residues. Germline V gives CDR1 SGHRS, CDR2 YFSETQ. CDR3 region: CASSLGLAGVTGELFF. CDR3 sequence (DNA): TGCGCCAGCAGCCTAGGACTAGCGGGAGTCACCGGGGAGCTGTTTTTT.

The chain links TRBV15 to TRBJ2-7, with D maybe TRBD1 (6 bases). The CDR3 spans 15 residues. Germline assignment: CDR1 LNHNV and CDR2 YYDKDF (reference sequence). The V and J ends lost 6 bases and 4 bases respectively, with 19 bases between them. The CDR3 loop reads CATSVGVGGEYEQYF. In DNA, the CDR3 is TGTGCCACCAGTGTGGGGGTTGGGGGCGAATACGAGCAGTACTTC.

The chain links TRBV7-9 to TRBJ1-4; D is uncertain. V shed 5 bases and J shed 6 bases, with 19 bases lying between them. The germline V gene encodes CDR1 SEHNR and CDR2 FQNEAQ (reference sequence). The CDR3 consists of 16 residues. The CDR3 DNA follows: TGTGCCAGCAGCAAAACCGGCGGCCGGTCCGATGAAAAACTGTTTTTT. It yields the protein CASSKTGGRSDEKLFF.

This chain connects TRBV27 to TRBJ2-7, with TRBD1 matching over 8 bases. With 2 bases clipped from V and 5 bases from J, the junction kept 8 bases outside the gene matches. The CDR3 has 15 residues. Germline V gene lookup returns CDR1 MNHEY and CDR2 SMNVEV (reference sequence). CDR3 amino acids: CASSLTRTGFNEQYF. The DNA of the CDR3 is TGTGCCAGCAGTTTAACGAGGACAGGGTTCAACGAGCAGTACTTC.

The chain recombines TRBV11-2 with TRBJ1-4; the match to TRBD1 covers 11 bases. Germline CDR1 is SGHAT and CDR2 is FQNNGV. This CDR3 region has 15 residues. The junction had 8 bases not matched to a gene; V was cut back by 6 bases and J by 8 bases. CDR3 in amino acids: CASSQGDRGNEKLFF. Here the CDR3 DNA reads TGTGCCAGCAGTCAAGGGGACAGGGGGAACGAAAAACTGTTTTTT.